Detailed here is one T cell receptor beta chain. The antigen is undetermined. Using immunoSEQ multiplex PCR, the repertoire was profiled, and TCRdb retains in-frame clones only, with some absent. Of some 60,000 clones listed, 92% are singletons. Trimming left V 8 bases short and J 3 bases short, with 14 bases between. Germline V gene data show CDR1 as SGHTA and CDR2 as FQGNSA. There are 13 residues in the CDR3. This specimen belongs to a study of CD4 T cells in relation to SARS-CoV-2 and coronaviruses. Across the study: Shared crossreactive spike epitopes were mapped to their HLA restriction. General study results and limits: The cross-reactivity analysis covered only spike protein, not other viral proteins.

V and J are TRBV7-2 and TRBJ2-7; D call uncertain. The specimen sequenced was naive CD4+ T cells from PBMCs. As for subset: naive CD4+ T cells isolated by negative enrichment. The receptor was isolated from an adult with COVID-19. CDR3 coding DNA: TGTGCCAGCGCACCCCAGCCAAACTACGAGCAGTACTTC. This translates into CASAPQPNYEQYF.